The entry below gives a single T cell receptor beta chain sequence along with its context. Its target is unknown. The record originates from a study of T cell responses to AZD1222 COVID-19 vaccine. The CDR3 is made up of 13 amino acids. V lost 3 bases, J lost 6 bases, and 9 bases lay in between. The germline gives CDR1 KGHSH, CDR2 LQKENI. TCRdb keeps only in-frame clones here, not all; method: immunoSEQ multiplex PCR. There are approximately 110,000 clones in the sample; approximately 84% occur only once, and around 9.9% lies in the top ten. Study results and caveats: Spike-specific TCR breadth and depth grew following two AZD1222 doses. Donors were chiefly white British, with a greater number of females, and clonal diversity was perhaps underestimated. Sampling that yielded the repertoires occurred only after the peak T cell response. Mapped onto spike, vaccine-associated CD4 TCRs spanned it and were dominant at 160-218 and 743-854.

V and J are TRBV18 and TRBJ2-1; D unclear. The specimen comprised peripheral blood, sampled on day 0 of AZD1222 vaccination. The receptor was derived from an adult in good health. The CDR3 coding sequence is TGTGCCAGCTCACCGACTTCCCTCAATGAGCAGTTCTTC. Amino acids: CASSPTSLNEQFF.